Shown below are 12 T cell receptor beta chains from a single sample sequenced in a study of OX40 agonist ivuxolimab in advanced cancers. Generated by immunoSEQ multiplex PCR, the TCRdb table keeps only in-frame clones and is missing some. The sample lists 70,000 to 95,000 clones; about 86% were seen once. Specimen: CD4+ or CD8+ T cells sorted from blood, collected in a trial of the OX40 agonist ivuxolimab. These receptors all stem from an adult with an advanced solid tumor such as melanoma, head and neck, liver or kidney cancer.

The DNA for the CDR3 is TGTGCCTGGAGTCTGGACAGGGGATCCTACGAGCAGTACTTC. Protein product: CAWSLDRGSYEQYF. V usage is TRBV30 and J usage is TRBJ2-7; 9 nucleotides line up with TRBD1. The CDR3 spans 14 residues. V dropped 2 bases and J dropped 1; count of bases not matched to a gene: 3. CDR1 is GTSNPN, CDR2 SVGIG, per germline (reference sequence).

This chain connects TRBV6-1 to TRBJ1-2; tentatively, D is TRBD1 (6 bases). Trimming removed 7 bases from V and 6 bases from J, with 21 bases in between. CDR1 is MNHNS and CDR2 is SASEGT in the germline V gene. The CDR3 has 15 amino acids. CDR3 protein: CASIITRQAPNGYTF. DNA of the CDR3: TGTGCCAGCATTATCACCAGACAGGCTCCGAATGGCTACACCTTC.

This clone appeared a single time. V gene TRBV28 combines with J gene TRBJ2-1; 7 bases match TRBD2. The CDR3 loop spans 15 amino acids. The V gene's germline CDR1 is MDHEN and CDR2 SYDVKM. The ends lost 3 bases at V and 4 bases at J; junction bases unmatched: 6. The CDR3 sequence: CASSLASGAYNEQFF. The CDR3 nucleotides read TGTGCCAGCAGTTTGGCTAGCGGAGCTTACAATGAGCAGTTCTTC.

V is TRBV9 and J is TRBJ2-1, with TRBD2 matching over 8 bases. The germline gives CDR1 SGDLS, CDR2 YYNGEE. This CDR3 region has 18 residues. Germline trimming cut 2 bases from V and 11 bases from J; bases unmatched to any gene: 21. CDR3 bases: TGTGCCAGCAGCGTGGGTAGGGCGGGGGGCCCGACTTTACTTCAGCAGTTCTTC. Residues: CASSVGRAGGPTLLQQFF.

DNA for the CDR3: TGTGCCAGTAGTTTCACGAACACTGAAGCTTTCTTT. It encodes CASSFTNTEAFF. V is TRBV19 and J is TRBJ1-1; D uncertain. Germline V gene data show CDR1 as LNHDA and CDR2 as SQIVND (reference sequence). The ends were cut back, 5 bases at V and 1 base at J, with 5 bases in the middle. This CDR3 has 12 amino acids. The full variable domain, rest sourced from reference TRBV19 and TRBJ1-1, is DGGITQSPKYLFRKEGQNVTLSCEQNLNHDAMYWYRQDPGQGLRLIYYSQIVNDFQKGDIAEGYSVSREKKESFPLTVTSAQKNPTAFYLCASSFTNTEAFFGQGTRLTVV.

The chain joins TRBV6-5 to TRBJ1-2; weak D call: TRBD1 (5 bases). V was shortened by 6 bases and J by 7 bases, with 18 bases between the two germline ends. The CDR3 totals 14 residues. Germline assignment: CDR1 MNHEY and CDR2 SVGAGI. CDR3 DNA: TGTGCCAGCAGCCGCACTACGGGACGTTCTGGCTACACCTTC. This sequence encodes CASSRTTGRSGYTF.

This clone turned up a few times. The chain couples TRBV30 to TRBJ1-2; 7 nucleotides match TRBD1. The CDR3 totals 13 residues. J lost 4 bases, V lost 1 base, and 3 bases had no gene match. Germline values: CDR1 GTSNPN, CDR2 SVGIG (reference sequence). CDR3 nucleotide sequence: TGTGCCTGGAGTGGACAGGGAGTCTATGGCTACACCTTC. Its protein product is CAWSGQGVYGYTF.

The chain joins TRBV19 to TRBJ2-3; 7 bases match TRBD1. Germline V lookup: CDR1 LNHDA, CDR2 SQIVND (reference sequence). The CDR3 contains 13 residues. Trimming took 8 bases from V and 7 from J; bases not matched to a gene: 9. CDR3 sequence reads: CASSQGPQNTQYF. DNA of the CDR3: TGTGCCAGTTCACAGGGGCCCCAAAATACGCAGTATTTT.

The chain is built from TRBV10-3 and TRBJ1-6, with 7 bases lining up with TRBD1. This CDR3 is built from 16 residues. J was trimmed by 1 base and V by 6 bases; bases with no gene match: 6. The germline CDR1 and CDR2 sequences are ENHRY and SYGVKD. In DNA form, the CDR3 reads TGTGCCATCAGACCCGAACAGGGGTCCTATAATTCACCCCTCCACTTT. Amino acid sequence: CAIRPEQGSYNSPLHF.

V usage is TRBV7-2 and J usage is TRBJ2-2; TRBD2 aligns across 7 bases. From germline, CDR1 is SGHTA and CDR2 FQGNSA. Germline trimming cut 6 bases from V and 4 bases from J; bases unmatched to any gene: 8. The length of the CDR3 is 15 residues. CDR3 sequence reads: CASSLMGEGTGELFF. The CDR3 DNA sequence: TGTGCCAGCAGTCTTATGGGGGAGGGCACCGGGGAGCTGTTTTTT.

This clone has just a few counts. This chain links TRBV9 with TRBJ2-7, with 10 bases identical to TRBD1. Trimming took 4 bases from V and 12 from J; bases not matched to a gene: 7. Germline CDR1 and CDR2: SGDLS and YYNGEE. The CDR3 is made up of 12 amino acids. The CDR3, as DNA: TGTGCCAGCAGCCCCGGGACAGGGGACGCGTACTTC. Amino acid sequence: CASSPGTGDAYF. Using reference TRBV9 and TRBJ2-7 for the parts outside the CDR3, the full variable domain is DSGVTQTPKHLITATGQRVTLRCSPRSGDLSVYWYQQSLDQGLQFLIQYYNGEERAKGNILERFSAQQFPDLHSELNLSSLELGDSALYFCASSPGTGDAYFGPGTRLTVT.

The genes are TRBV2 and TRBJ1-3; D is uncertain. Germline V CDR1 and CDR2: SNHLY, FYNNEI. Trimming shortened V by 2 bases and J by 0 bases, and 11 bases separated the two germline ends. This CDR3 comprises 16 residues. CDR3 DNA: TGTGCCAGCAGTGAATTCCACCTCAGCTCTGGAAACACCATATATTTT. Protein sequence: CASSEFHLSSGNTIYF.